The clone carrying this T cell receptor beta chain has a count of ten or more. This sample's RNA came from whole unsorted tissue. The data belong to a study of tumor and adjacent non-tumor tissue in lung cancer. TCRbeta libraries were built with three rounds of nested PCR, modified from ARM-PCR. From the multiplex PCR reads, TCRdb called clonotypes with MiXCR, one entry per CDR3 protein. The profile shows about 68,000 distinct CDR3 sequences, just under 60% of them singletons. The CDR3 spans 15 residues. J lost 4 bases, V lost 3 bases, and 3 bases had no gene match. The germline CDR1 and CDR2 sequences are WSHSY and SAAADI.

The V call is TRBV10-2, the J call TRBJ2-7; 13 bases line up with TRBD2. This receptor was obtained from a man in his fifties with non-small cell lung cancer. The sample consisted of lung tumor tissue. This CDR3 is CASSDPGLAGYEQYF. The CDR3 bases are TGCGCCAGCAGTGATCCGGGACTAGCGGGATACGAGCAGTACTTC.